This entry lists 31 T cell receptor beta chains sequenced from one sample in a study of shared clonotypes between healthy human individuals. The data were produced by immunoSEQ multiplex PCR, yet TCRdb's version contains in-frame clones alone and is incomplete. This table holds 95,000 to 120,000 clones, around 66% found once. Sequencing was done on a sample of memory CD8+ T cells sorted from blood. Subset given: CD45RO+ cells pooled with CCR7-negative TemRA cells. The receptors stem from a young woman in good health.

This rearrangement joins TRBV18 to TRBJ2-7; no clear D gene. CDR1 is KGHSH, CDR2 LQKENI, per germline. This CDR3 comprises 12 residues. Trimming cost V 3 bases and J 3 bases, with 6 bases left between them. The CDR3 DNA is TGTGCCAGCTCACCGGGTCTCTACGAGCAGTACTTC. This codes for CASSPGLYEQYF.

The chain combines TRBV18 with TRBJ2-1; D possibly matches TRBD1 or TRBD2 (5 bases each). V shed 4 bases and J shed 15 bases, with 25 bases lying between them. CDR1 and CDR2 from the germline V gene are KGHSH and LQKENI. This CDR3 has 15 amino acids. The CDR3 bases are TGTGCCAGCTCACTAACAGGTGATGGGACGTATGTGCGGTTCTTC. This gives the protein CASSLTGDGTYVRFF.

This sequence joins TRBV11-2 and TRBJ2-7; perhaps TRBD1 as D (5 bases). V was pared by 1 base and J by 1 base, with 8 bases between. Germline CDR1 is SGHAT and CDR2 is FQNNGV. There are 14 residues in the CDR3. The CDR3 DNA reads TGTGCCAGCAGCTTAGCCCCAGGGTCCTACGAGCAGTACTTC. Translating gives CASSLAPGSYEQYF. The entire variable domain, with the rest obtained from reference TRBV11-2 and TRBJ2-7, is as follows: EAGVAQSPRYKIIEKRQSVAFWCNPISGHATLYWYQQILGQGPKLLIQFQNNGVVDDSQLPKDRFSAERLKGVDSTLKIQPAKLEDSAVYLCASSLAPGSYEQYFGPGTRLTVT.

This chain joins TRBV6-1 and TRBJ2-3; 10 bases match TRBD2. V shed 4 bases and J 2 bases; nucleotides not matched to a gene: 6. The germline V gene has CDR1 MNHNS and CDR2 SASEGT. The CDR3 has 16 residues. The CDR3, as DNA: TGTGCCAGCAGTGTATCTAGCGGGAGCCCCACAGATACGCAGTATTTT. Its translation: CASSVSSGSPTDTQYF.

This chain connects TRBV5-4 to TRBJ2-2, with a tentative D call TRBD2 (5 bases). V lost 4 bases and J 2 bases, leaving 9 bases between the germline ends. Germline CDR1 SGHNT, CDR2 YYREEE (reference sequence). CDR3 length: 14 residues. The CDR3 bases are TGTGCCAGCAGCCCGAGGACTAACACCGGGGAGCTGTTTTTT. Encoded protein: CASSPRTNTGELFF.

The rearrangement uses TRBV15 and TRBJ1-1; 7 nucleotides line up with TRBD1. The CDR3 length is 16 residues. After removal of 2 bases from V and 2 bases from J, the junction contained 8 bases not matched to a gene. Germline-derived CDR1 and CDR2 are LNHNV and YYDKDF (reference sequence). CDR3 DNA: TGTGCCACCAGCAGACTTGGGACAGAATCTAACACTGAAGCTTTCTTT. Its protein product is CATSRLGTESNTEAFF.

The chain recombines TRBV28 with TRBJ2-7; D is perhaps TRBD1 (6 bases). The CDR3 is made up of 13 amino acids. CDR1 is MDHEN, CDR2 SYDVKM, per germline. The V end was cut by 7 bases, the J end by 3 bases, with 13 bases between. The CDR3 here is CASNWDTNYEQYF. Written as DNA, the CDR3 is TGTGCCAGCAATTGGGACACCAACTACGAGCAGTACTTC.

The rearrangement joins TRBV4-2 to TRBJ2-5; possibly TRBD1 or TRBD2 for D (5 bases each). The CDR3 totals 15 residues. V was cut by 5 bases and J by 5 bases, with 18 bases left in between. Germline V gives CDR1 LGHNA, CDR2 YNFKEQ. The CDR3 spells CASSLGDGHTETQYF. The CDR3, as DNA: TGTGCCAGCAGCTTGGGGGACGGCCATACGGAGACCCAGTACTTC.

V gene TRBV5-6 combines with J gene TRBJ2-5, with 8 bases matching TRBD1. The CDR3 loop spans 15 amino acids. The V gene end was trimmed by 2 bases and the J gene end by 5 bases; junction bases not matched to a gene: 8. Germline loops: CDR1 SGHDT, CDR2 YYEEEE. CDR3 nucleotides: TGTGCCAGCAGCTTCAGACAGGGGATGTTGGAGACCCAGTACTTC. Its translation is CASSFRQGMLETQYF.

This chain uses TRBV7-9 with TRBJ2-1; D is undetermined. Trimming shortened V by 5 bases and J by 0 bases, and 17 bases separated the two germline ends. Germline V gene sequence: CDR1 SEHNR, CDR2 FQNEAQ (reference sequence). CDR3 length: 17 amino acids. The CDR3 loop is CASSPRYGWSSYNEQFF. CDR3 nucleotide sequence: TGTGCCAGCAGCCCCCGATACGGGTGGAGCTCCTACAATGAGCAGTTCTTC.

The chain carries TRBV9 and TRBJ2-5, with no clear D. The DNA end is a closer match to TRBJ2-7, so the J assignment may be wrong. The CDR3 length is 13 residues. CDR1 SGDLS and CDR2 YYNGEE come from the germline V gene. The CDR3 region is CASSEGVSYEQYF. The CDR3 bases are TGTGCCAGCAGCGAAGGTGTGTCGTACGAGCAGTACTTC.

The chain couples TRBV6-1 to TRBJ2-2; either TRBD1 or TRBD2 may fit D (7 bases each). Trimming cost V 1 base and J 8 bases, with 17 bases left between them. The CDR3 loop spans 16 amino acids. The germline CDR1 and CDR2 sequences are MNHNS and SASEGT. In nucleotides, the CDR3 is TGTGCCAGCAGTGAAGTCCGGGGAGGGGGCATGGGGGAGCTGTTTTTT. Residues: CASSEVRGGGMGELFF.

V gene TRBV5-1 combines with J gene TRBJ2-7, with TRBD2 matching 8 bases. The CDR3 has 16 residues. CDR1 and CDR2 from the germline V gene are SGHRS and YFSETQ. V shed 2 bases, J shed 2 bases, and the junction held 9 bases outside the gene matches. In DNA form, the CDR3 reads TGCGCCAGCAGCTTCGGTGCGGGAGGACATACCTACGAGCAGTACTTC. Its protein product is CASSFGAGGHTYEQYF. The variable domain in full, completed from reference TRBV5-1 and TRBJ2-7, reads KAGVTQTPRYLIKTRGQQVTLSCSPISGHRSVSWYQQTPGQGLQFLFEYFSETQRNKGNFPGRFSGRQFSNSRSEMNVSTLELGDSALYLCASSFGAGGHTYEQYFGPGTRLTVT.

The chain is built from TRBV28 and TRBJ2-7, with TRBD2 matching 8 bases. CDR3 length equals 16 residues. Germline V gene lookup returns CDR1 MDHEN and CDR2 SYDVKM. V shed 4 bases and J 0 bases; nucleotides not matched to a gene: 8. The CDR3 loop is CASSSLGGRHSYEQYF. The CDR3 DNA follows: TGTGCCAGCAGTTCCCTCGGCGGGAGGCACTCCTACGAGCAGTACTTC. Based on the CDR3 plus reference TRBV28 and TRBJ2-7, the full variable domain is DVKVTQSSRYLVKRTGEKVFLECVQDMDHENMFWYRQDPGLGLRLIYFSYDVKMKEKGDIPEGYSVSREKKERFSLILESASTNQTSMYLCASSSLGGRHSYEQYFGPGTRLTVT.

J is TRBJ2-1 and V is TRBV7-9; D is ambiguous. Trimming took off 5 bases at V and 3 bases at J, with 8 bases between the two ends. The CDR3 covers 13 residues. The germline V gene has CDR1 SEHNR and CDR2 FQNEAQ (reference sequence). The CDR3 DNA reads as TGTGCCAGCAGCGGGTCGAACTACAATGAGCAGTTCTTC. It is translated as CASSGSNYNEQFF.

The V gene is TRBV6-1, the J gene TRBJ2-7; TRBD2 might be the D (7 bases). The CDR3 totals 15 residues. The V end was cut by 1 base, the J end by 11 bases, with 21 bases between. Germline V gives CDR1 MNHNS, CDR2 SASEGT. CDR3 sequence: CASSEEEGGAGHKYF. The CDR3 DNA reads TGTGCCAGCAGTGAAGAAGAGGGGGGGGCAGGACATAAGTACTTC.

The chain has TRBV7-2 and TRBJ2-4; D is unresolved. Per the germline V gene, CDR1 is SGHTA and CDR2 is FQGNSA. The CDR3 covers 13 residues. V lost 2 bases and J lost 10, with 12 bases in between. CDR3 nucleotide sequence: TGTGCCAGCAGCTTAAGACCCCGTACGATTCAGTACTTC. Amino acids: CASSLRPRTIQYF.

The chain recombines TRBV2 with TRBJ1-4, with TRBD1 identical over 10 bases. Germline V gives CDR1 SNHLY, CDR2 FYNNEI. V trimming: 2 bases; J trimming: 5 bases; junction bases outside the gene matches: 14. The CDR3 has 19 residues. CDR3 coding DNA: TGTGCCAGCAGTGAAATTCGGCGGGTGTCGGGACAGGGGAATGAAAAACTGTTTTTT. Its translation: CASSEIRRVSGQGNEKLFF.

Note on this clone: Other DNA sequences of this sample code for an identical CDR3. V usage is TRBV27 and J usage is TRBJ1-5; D call uncertain. Germline CDR1 and CDR2: MNHEY and SMNVEV (reference sequence). The CDR3 is made up of 14 amino acids. V lost 1 base and J lost 4, with 8 bases in between. CDR3 in amino acids: CASSLLGGNQPQHF. CDR3 sequence (DNA): TGTGCCAGCAGTTTATTGGGTGGGAATCAGCCCCAGCATTTT.

The rearrangement joins TRBV5-1 to TRBJ2-7; D is possibly TRBD1 (6 bases). V was shortened by 3 bases and J by 0 bases, with 13 bases between the two germline ends. This CDR3 is 15 amino acids long. Germline V gene sequence: CDR1 SGHRS, CDR2 YFSETQ. For the CDR3, the DNA is TGCGCCAGCAGCTGCTGTGACAGGAGCTCCTACGAGCAGTACTTC. Residues: CASSCCDRSSYEQYF.

CDR3 sequence: CASSDRDGADTQYF. CDR3 nucleotide sequence: TGTGCCAGCAGTGACAGGGATGGGGCAGATACGCAGTATTTT. The chain is built from TRBV6-4 and TRBJ2-3; D ambiguous. Trimming took 2 bases from V and 4 from J, leaving 10 bases between them. CDR1 and CDR2 (germline): MRHNA, SNTAGT. The CDR3 is made up of 14 amino acids.

V is TRBV29-1 and J is TRBJ2-7, with D perhaps TRBD1 (6 bases). The V gene's germline CDR1 is SQVTM and CDR2 ANQGSEA. V shed 4 bases and J shed 4 bases, with 11 bases lying between them. The length of the CDR3 is 12 residues. This CDR3 reads CSVGVQGYEQYF. The CDR3 nucleotides are TGCAGCGTTGGTGTACAGGGATACGAGCAGTACTTC.

V is TRBV15 and J is TRBJ2-1; D might be TRBD2 (6 bases). V lost 0 bases and J lost 6, with 15 bases in between. The CDR3 consists of 16 residues. The germline CDR1 and CDR2 sequences are LNHNV and YYDKDF (reference sequence). The CDR3 is CATSRDSGDSGNEQFF. In DNA form, the CDR3 reads TGTGCCACCAGCAGAGATTCCGGGGACTCGGGCAATGAGCAGTTCTTC. The entire variable domain, with the rest obtained from reference TRBV15 and TRBJ2-1, is as follows: DAMVIQNPRYQVTQFGKPVTLSCSQTLNHNVMYWYQQKSSQAPKLLFHYYDKDFNNEADTPDNFQSRRPNTSFCFLDIRSPGLGDTAMYLCATSRDSGDSGNEQFFGPGTRLTVL.

This chain uses TRBV18 with TRBJ2-7, with 9 bases identical to TRBD1. With V trimmed by 1 base and J by 3 bases, 4 bases remained unmatched. This CDR3 is 15 amino acids long. Germline-derived CDR1 and CDR2 are KGHSH and LQKENI. The CDR3 DNA is TGTGCCAGCTCACCACTGGACAGGGGATACTACGAGCAGTACTTC. This gives the protein CASSPLDRGYYEQYF. The full variable domain, in which reference TRBV18 and TRBJ2-7 provide the parts outside the CDR3, is NAGVMQNPRHLVRRRGQEARLRCSPMKGHSHVYWYRQLPEEGLKFMVYLQKENIIDESGMPKERFSAEFPKEGPSILRIQQVVRGDSAAYFCASSPLDRGYYEQYFGPGTRLTVT.

The chain joins TRBV27 to TRBJ1-4; D is undetermined. This CDR3 has 16 residues. In germline, CDR1 is MNHEY, CDR2 SMNVEV (reference sequence). The V end was cut by 2 bases, the J end by 3 bases, with 13 bases between. In DNA, the CDR3 is TGTGCCAGCAGTTTACGTATCCATGGGGCTAATGAAAAACTGTTTTTT. This sequence encodes CASSLRIHGANEKLFF.

Turning to this clone: Since a far larger clone is one base different, this is likely a read error. The gene calls are TRBV6-1 and TRBJ2-2; perhaps TRBD1 as D (6 bases). From germline, CDR1 is MNHNS and CDR2 SASEGT. V shed 6 bases and J shed 3 bases, with 8 bases lying between them. This CDR3 is built from 13 residues. The CDR3 reads CASSSGDTGELFF. CDR3 in DNA: TGTGCCAGCAGCTCAGGGGACACCGGGGAGCTGTTTTTT.

The chain has TRBV5-4 and TRBJ2-1; D is possibly TRBD1 or TRBD2 (6 bases each). The CDR3 has 15 amino acids. Deletions cut 4 bases from V and 7 bases from J, with 18 bases between. From germline, CDR1 is SGHNT and CDR2 YYREEE (reference sequence). The CDR3 DNA reads as TGTGCCAGCAGCCCGGCTTTCGGGGGCCTTAATGAGCAGTTCTTC. It translates to CASSPAFGGLNEQFF.

This clone was detected only a few times. This chain joins TRBV6-4 and TRBJ2-3; D perhaps matches TRBD1 (5 bases). The CDR3 covers 16 residues. CDR1 and CDR2 from the germline V gene are MRHNA and SNTAGT. V was pared by 0 bases and J by 4 bases, with 14 bases between. The CDR3 bases are TGTGCCAGCAGTGACTCGGTCAGCCAGGGCCCAGATACGCAGTATTTT. Translation: CASSDSVSQGPDTQYF.

This clone came up many times. An end of the junction differs from the germline gene, which may be a read error. The chain uses TRBV10-3 and TRBJ1-2; 9 nucleotides agree with TRBD1. The CDR3 consists of 15 residues. The V gene's germline CDR1 is ENHRY and CDR2 SYGVKD. The CDR3 here is CAISESGTGTLDVAF. CDR3 in DNA: TGTGCCATCAGTGAGTCCGGGACAGGGACGTTAGACGTCGCCTTC.

The J gene is TRBJ2-5, the V gene TRBV28; 12 positions agree with TRBD2. The DNA end lines up better with TRBJ2-7; the J call may be wrong. This CDR3 has 17 amino acids. Per the germline V gene, CDR1 is MDHEN and CDR2 is SYDVKM. The CDR3 here is CASSSPLETSGRNEQYF. The CDR3 DNA reads TGTGCCAGCAGTTCCCCTCTTGAGACTAGCGGGAGAAACGAGCAGTACTTC.

The CDR3 sequence is CASSLLMRILAKNIQYF. The CDR3 coding sequence is TGTGCCAGCAGTTTATTGATGCGGATCCTAGCCAAAAACATTCAGTACTTC. The gene calls are TRBV28 and TRBJ2-4; D call uncertain. CDR3 length: 17 residues. Germline V gene lookup returns CDR1 MDHEN and CDR2 SYDVKM. V lost 1 base, J lost 0 bases, and 13 bases lay in between.